Presented here are 7 T cell receptor beta chains from one specimen sequenced in a study of cytomegalovirus exposure and HLA in healthy donors. Primers included in the PCR were 60 Vbeta and 13 Jbeta primers. Data came from immunoSEQ multiplex PCR; TCRdb stores just in-frame clones and leaves some out. The sample yields about 130,000 clones, about four fifths seen once. The sequenced material came from PBMCs. The receptor set was obtained from a male donor in good health and CMV-seronegative.

The genes are TRBV10-3 and TRBJ1-6; weak D call: TRBD1 (6 bases). Germline CDR1 reads ENHRY; CDR2 reads SYGVKD. CDR3 length: 14 residues. V lost 5 bases and J lost 7, with 12 bases in between. CDR3 residues: CAISLTGQNSPLHF. In nucleotides, the CDR3 is TGTGCCATCAGTCTGACAGGCCAGAATTCACCCCTCCACTTT.

The J gene is TRBJ1-2, the V gene TRBV5-4, with D possibly matching TRBD1 (6 bases). The CDR3 runs to 16 residues. Trimming pared 2 bases from V and 0 bases from J, leaving 14 bases between. CDR1 and CDR2 from the germline V gene are SGHNT and YYREEE (reference sequence). The DNA for the CDR3 is TGTGCCAGCAGCTTTCTGGGGGGGGCAGCTAACTATGGCTACACCTTC. This sequence encodes CASSFLGGAANYGYTF.

The gene calls are TRBV6-5 and TRBJ2-1; TRBD2 aligns across 7 bases. From germline, CDR1 is MNHEY and CDR2 SVGAGI. The CDR3 contains 16 residues. V was clipped by 0 bases and J by 4 bases; unmatched bases: 6. CDR3 sequence reads: CASSYSIRGVYNEQFF. The CDR3 DNA reads as TGTGCCAGCAGTTACTCGATCCGGGGGGTGTACAATGAGCAGTTCTTC.

This clone was seen a few times. V gene TRBV30 combines with J gene TRBJ1-1; D unclear. The CDR3 is 14 amino acids. V lost 2 bases and J lost 2, with 12 bases in between. The germline gives CDR1 GTSNPN, CDR2 SVGIG (reference sequence). DNA of the CDR3: TGTGCCTGGAGTCGGTCTCTTCGTAACACTGAAGCTTTCTTT. This sequence encodes CAWSRSLRNTEAFF.

This clone was seen only a few times. V and J are TRBV5-1 and TRBJ2-6, with 8 bases identical to TRBD2. In germline, CDR1 is SGHRS, CDR2 YFSETQ. This CDR3 comprises 17 residues. V gave up 4 bases and J gave up 0 bases; unmatched junction bases: 6. The CDR3 loop is CASSPREGNSGANVLTF. The CDR3 DNA sequence: TGCGCCAGCAGCCCCCGGGAGGGCAACTCTGGGGCCAACGTCCTGACTTTC.

The rearrangement links TRBV5-5 to TRBJ2-2, with D unresolved. Trimming left V 3 bases short and J 0 bases short, with 12 bases between. Looked up from germline, CDR1 is SGHKS and CDR2 is YYEKEE (reference sequence). This CDR3 is 16 amino acids long. This CDR3 is CASSSHGLSNTGELFF. The DNA for the CDR3 is TGTGCCAGCAGCTCCCACGGTCTCTCGAACACCGGGGAGCTGTTTTTT.

J is TRBJ2-5 and V is TRBV5-6; D may be TRBD2 (5 bases). The CDR3 runs to 14 residues. Trimming took 4 bases from V and 5 from J, leaving 15 bases between them. Germline V lookup: CDR1 SGHDT, CDR2 YYEEEE. The CDR3 sequence: CASSQGYPGETQYF. The CDR3 bases are TGTGCCAGCAGCCAAGGGTATCCGGGGGAGACCCAGTACTTC.